The 14 T cell receptor beta chains presented below share a single source sample, sequenced in a study of Graves' ophthalmopathy and Graves' hyperthyroidism. The study amplified TCR beta CDR3 regions using RNA transcripts. First-round RT-PCR with HTBI primers preceded a second-round multiplex PCR. TCRdb fed the multiplex PCR reads into MiXCR, producing one record per CDR3 protein. The sample has some 160,000 distinct CDR3 sequences; 39% are singletons. The sequenced material came from peripheral blood. These TCRs come from a young man with Graves' ophthalmopathy.

This clonotype occurred many times. The rearrangement uses TRBV4-1 and TRBJ2-7, with unresolved D. Looked up from germline, CDR1 is MGHRA and CDR2 is YSYEKL. The CDR3 is made up of 15 amino acids. The V gene lost 0 bases and the J gene lost 3 bases, with 12 bases spanning the gap. The CDR3 spells CASSQDPRYLYEQYF. CDR3 sequence (DNA): TGCGCCAGCAGCCAAGATCCGCGTTATCTCTACGAGCAGTACTTC.

This clonotype was seen at least ten times. The chain couples TRBV30 to TRBJ1-1; no clear D gene. Germline V lookup: CDR1 GTSNPN, CDR2 SVGIG (reference sequence). The CDR3 is 10 amino acids. V was shortened by 4 bases and J by 11 bases, with 11 bases between the two germline ends. CDR3 in amino acids: CAWNREVAFF. The CDR3 DNA reads TGTGCCTGGAACCGGGAGGTGGCTTTCTTT.

This clonotype was seen at least ten times. This rearrangement joins TRBV7-8 to TRBJ2-7; 8 bases line up with TRBD2. This CDR3 is built from 14 residues. V was clipped by 6 bases and J by 7 bases; unmatched bases: 11. Germline CDR1 and CDR2: SGHVS and FQNEAQ. The CDR3 here is CASSYGAGDREQYF. The CDR3 DNA reads as TGTGCCAGCAGTTACGGAGCGGGAGACCGAGAGCAGTACTTC. Full variable domain (rest looked up from reference TRBV7-8 and TRBJ2-7): GAGVSQSPRYKVAKRGQDVALRCDPISGHVSLFWYQQALGQGPEFLTYFQNEAQLDKSGLPSDRFFAERPEGSVSTLKIQRTQQEDSAVYLCASSYGAGDREQYFGPGTRLTVT.

This clonotype was observed at least ten times. This chain connects TRBV6-2 or TRBV6-3 to TRBJ2-7; the match to TRBD2 covers 8 bases. In germline, CDR1 is MNHEY, CDR2 SVGEGT. The length of the CDR3 is 14 residues. With 6 bases clipped from V and 2 bases from J, the junction kept 6 bases outside the gene matches. In DNA, the CDR3 is TGTGCCAGCAGAACTAGCGGCCCTACCTACGAGCAGTACTTC. Translating gives CASRTSGPTYEQYF.

The chain combines TRBV7-2 with TRBJ1-5; unclear D gene. V gave up 5 bases and J gave up 6 bases, with 11 bases separating them. The CDR3 loop spans 13 amino acids. Looked up from germline, CDR1 is SGHTA and CDR2 is FQGNSA. DNA for the CDR3: TGTGCCAGCAGCCTCCAGCCGGGTCAGCCCCAGCATTTT. Translation gives CASSLQPGQPQHF.

The chain has TRBV11-2 and TRBJ2-7; D unresolved. The CDR3 is 17 residues long. The V and J ends lost 5 bases and 3 bases respectively, with 23 bases between them. In germline, CDR1 is SGHAT, CDR2 FQNNGV. Here the CDR3 DNA reads TGTGCCAGCAGCAGCCGCTCGGCCAGGCTATCTTTCTACGAGCAGTACTTC. This sequence encodes CASSSRSARLSFYEQYF. Full variable domain (rest looked up from reference TRBV11-2 and TRBJ2-7): EAGVAQSPRYKIIEKRQSVAFWCNPISGHATLYWYQQILGQGPKLLIQFQNNGVVDDSQLPKDRFSAERLKGVDSTLKIQPAKLEDSAVYLCASSSRSARLSFYEQYFGPGTRLTVT.

Ten or more counts support this clonotype. V gene TRBV30 combines with J gene TRBJ1-5, with 7 nucleotides matching TRBD1. The CDR3 loop spans 13 amino acids. Germline CDR1 is GTSNPN and CDR2 is SVGIG (reference sequence). J was trimmed by 7 bases and V by 3 bases; bases with no gene match: 6. The CDR3: CAWSLSGQQPQHF. The CDR3 DNA is TGTGCCTGGAGCCTCTCGGGACAGCAGCCCCAGCATTTT.

This clonotype was recorded many times. The genes are TRBV12-3 or TRBV12-4 and TRBJ1-2; D not resolved. The CDR3 covers 12 residues. Trimming removed 4 bases from V and 3 bases from J, with 6 bases in between. As DNA, the CDR3 is TGTGCCAGCAGTTATAGGGACTATGGCTACACCTTC. Its translation: CASSYRDYGYTF.

This clonotype was picked up many times. The V gene is TRBV29-1, the J gene TRBJ2-2; 14 nucleotides line up with TRBD2. V lost 5 bases, J lost 6 bases, and 8 bases stayed unmatched. CDR3 length: 16 residues. Germline lookup yields CDR1 SQVTM and CDR2 ANQGSEA. The CDR3 DNA sequence: TGCAGCGTTCTGGGACTAGCGGGAGCTAACGCCGGGGAGCTGTTTTTT. Protein sequence: CSVLGLAGANAGELFF.

This clonotype was seen at least ten times. J is TRBJ1-6 and V is TRBV30, with 8 bases lining up with TRBD1. Per the germline V gene, CDR1 is GTSNPN and CDR2 is SVGIG (reference sequence). J lost 5 bases, V lost 3 bases, and 3 bases had no gene match. The CDR3 has 14 amino acids. The CDR3 sequence: CAWSKGQDNSPLHF. The CDR3 nucleotides are TGTGCCTGGAGCAAGGGACAGGATAATTCACCCCTCCACTTT.

This clonotype was observed at least ten times. The chain links TRBV9 to TRBJ1-5; D remains unclear. Germline CDR1 and CDR2: SGDLS and YYNGEE. The CDR3 extends over 15 amino acids. Deletions cut 0 bases from V and 0 bases from J, with 7 bases between. The CDR3 nucleotides read TGTGCCAGCAGCGTAGATCACGGTAGCAATCAGCCCCAGCATTTT. Its translation: CASSVDHGSNQPQHF.

The chain has TRBV28 and TRBJ2-7; perhaps D is TRBD1 or TRBD2 (5 bases each). Per the germline V gene, CDR1 is MDHEN and CDR2 is SYDVKM. The CDR3 loop spans 15 amino acids. The V end lost 2 bases, the J end lost 5 bases, and 16 bases lay between the germline ends. CDR3 DNA sequence: TGTGCCAGCAGTTTACCCGTCGAGGGGCTCAACGAGCAGTACTTC. Translating it yields CASSLPVEGLNEQYF.

The chain links TRBV5-1 to TRBJ1-3, with D possibly being TRBD1 (6 bases). Trimming cost V 2 bases and J 4 bases, with 13 bases left between them. Germline lookup yields CDR1 SGHRS and CDR2 YFSETQ. The CDR3 has 15 residues. CDR3 sequence reads: CASSFDGGLGNTIYF. The CDR3 region has the DNA TGCGCCAGCAGCTTTGATGGGGGCCTCGGAAACACCATATATTTT.

This chain uses TRBV28 with TRBJ1-1; the D gene is possibly TRBD1 (6 bases). There are 16 residues in the CDR3. Germline CDR1 is MDHEN and CDR2 is SYDVKM. V shed 3 bases and J shed 2 bases, with 16 bases lying between them. The CDR3 DNA sequence: TGTGCCAGCAGTTTGTCGGCAGGGGTTGGAAACACTGAAGCTTTCTTT. It specifies CASSLSAGVGNTEAFF.